Given below is one T cell receptor beta chain in context. The source of the sample is a study of blood T cell repertoires in COVID-19. Across the whole study: Samples taken during acute and convalescent COVID-19 were collected in the United States, Italy and Spain.

Ages ranged from about 18 to 90 years, with residence in 20 to 30 US areas. The study assigned cohorts using participant-reported clinical history. As processed by the authors: The assay estimated nucleated cells by amplifying reference gene primers. Libraries were prepared by immunoSEQ multiplex PCR; TCRdb keeps only in-frame clonotypes and omits some of them. V, J and clone size reflect that table, while D and trimming were determined from the DNA. The data hold 190,000 or so clones, with roughly 86% observed a single time. Germline CDR1 is MDHEN and CDR2 is SYDVKM. CDR3 size: 14 residues. Deletions cut 3 bases from V and 5 bases from J, with 10 bases between.

This chain links TRBV28 with TRBJ1-4; TRBD1 is a possible D gene (6 bases). The TCR sequence derives from a man younger than 30 with acute COVID-19. Sequences were obtained from PBMCs or T cells enriched from blood (not recorded which). Here the CDR3 DNA reads TGTGCCAGCAGTTTGGGCGGACAGAATGAAAAACTGTTTTTT. It yields the protein CASSLGGQNEKLFF. The whole variable domain, filled in from reference TRBV28 and TRBJ1-4, reads DVKVTQSSRYLVKRTGEKVFLECVQDMDHENMFWYRQDPGLGLRLIYFSYDVKMKEKGDIPEGYSVSREKKERFSLILESASTNQTSMYLCASSLGGQNEKLFFGSGTQLSVL.